This entry is about one T cell receptor beta chain. Using its own MiXCR run on the 5' RACE reads, TCRdb lists one record per CDR3 protein. The sample lists 310,000 or so distinct CDR3 sequences; more than 15% were seen once. This CDR3 comprises 15 residues. V dropped 5 bases and J dropped 9 bases, with 20 bases sitting between them. The sample is drawn from a study of T-cell memory formation after mild COVID-19. Study details: TCR clusters were mostly confined to one donor each.

The V gene is TRBV12-3 or TRBV12-4, the J gene TRBJ1-5, with D possibly being TRBD1 (5 bases). This TCR derives from a man younger than 35 who had mild COVID-19 (a few samples of this study predate the infection). Cell type and time point are not known. The specimen was PBMCs or a T cell subset sorted from them (not recorded which). The CDR3 loop is CASSLYGDPGGPQHF. The CDR3 bases are TGTGCCAGCAGTCTATATGGGGACCCGGGTGGGCCCCAGCATTTT.